This is a list of T cell receptor beta chains from one sample in a study of siplizumab effects on memory and regulatory T cells. Repertoires were generated with immunoSEQ multiplex PCR, while TCRdb's copy carries only in-frame clones and drops some. The sample comprises tens of thousands of clones, over 85% of which are singletons, and 5.5% to 7.5% rests with the top ten. The specimen sequenced was CD8+ T cells sorted from blood. Receptors were obtained from a human donor in good health. CDR3s include the opening cysteine and the closing phenylalanine or tryptophan. D genes are given only for firm matches. Clone size is given for some rows only: seen once, a few or many times, or a class if the clone is expanded.

CDR3 protein: CASSPGLAEYNEQFF; CDR3 DNA: TGTGCCAGCAGCCCGGGACTAGCGGAATACAATGAGCAGTTCTTC; D gene: TRBD2; J gene: TRBJ2-1; clone size: -; V gene: TRBV6-5
CDR3 protein: CASSSGQGKSPLHF; CDR3 DNA: TGTGCCAGCAGCTCCGGACAGGGTAAATCACCCCTCCACTTT; D gene: TRBD1; J gene: TRBJ1-6; clone size: medium-sized; V gene: TRBV7-6
CDR3 protein: CASSPGLAGVTGELFF; CDR3 DNA: TGCGCCAGCAGCCCGGGACTAGCGGGAGTTACCGGGGAGCTGTTTTTT; D gene: TRBD2; J gene: TRBJ2-2; clone size: -; V gene: TRBV5-1
CDR3 protein: CASSRRWGGTDTQYF; CDR3 DNA: TGTGCCAGCAGCCGTCGGTGGGGGGGCACAGATACGCAGTATTTT; D gene: -; J gene: TRBJ2-3; clone size: few; V gene: TRBV27
CDR3 protein: CAWSSGFQETQYF; CDR3 DNA: TGTGCCTGGAGTTCAGGGTTTCAAGAGACCCAGTACTTC; D gene: -; J gene: TRBJ2-5; clone size: -; V gene: TRBV30
CDR3 protein: CASSLYSGANVLTF; CDR3 DNA: TGTGCCAGCAGTTTGTATTCTGGGGCCAACGTCCTGACTTTC; D gene: -; J gene: TRBJ2-6; clone size: -; V gene: TRBV27
CDR3 protein: CASGLVRTGTDTQYF; CDR3 DNA: TGTGCTAGTGGTTTGGTGCGGACAGGGACAGATACGCAGTATTTT; D gene: TRBD1; J gene: TRBJ2-3; clone size: -; V gene: TRBV12-5
CDR3 protein: CASSVVGWDEQFF; CDR3 DNA: TGTGCCAGCAGCGTTGTGGGGTGGGATGAGCAGTTCTTC; D gene: -; J gene: TRBJ2-1; clone size: -; V gene: TRBV9
CDR3 protein: CASSTGGYQPQHF; CDR3 DNA: TGTGCCAGCAGTACAGGGGGGTATCAGCCCCAGCATTTT; D gene: TRBD1; J gene: TRBJ1-5; clone size: -; V gene: TRBV27
CDR3 protein: CAWRTGGEAFF; CDR3 DNA: TGTGCCTGGCGGACAGGGGGCGAAGCTTTCTTT; D gene: TRBD1; J gene: TRBJ1-1; clone size: -; V gene: TRBV30
CDR3 protein: CASSPLPGGYTF; CDR3 DNA: TGTGCCAGCAGCCCCCTACCGGGAGGCTACACCTTC; D gene: -; J gene: TRBJ1-2; clone size: -; V gene: TRBV7-9
CDR3 protein: CASSLGQMNTEAFF; CDR3 DNA: TGCGCCAGCAGCTTGGGACAGATGAACACTGAAGCTTTCTTT; D gene: -; J gene: TRBJ1-1; clone size: -; V gene: TRBV5-1
CDR3 protein: CASSSLLYEQYF; CDR3 DNA: TGTGCCAGCAGCTCCCTACTTTACGAGCAGTACTTC; D gene: -; J gene: TRBJ2-7; clone size: -; V gene: TRBV7-9
CDR3 protein: CSVSGEHYEQYF; CDR3 DNA: TGCAGCGTTTCCGGGGAGCACTACGAGCAGTACTTC; D gene: -; J gene: TRBJ2-7; clone size: -; V gene: TRBV29-1
CDR3 protein: CASSQPDSPLHF; CDR3 DNA: TGTGCCAGCAGCCAACCGGACTCACCCCTCCACTTT; D gene: -; J gene: TRBJ1-6; clone size: -; V gene: TRBV14
CDR3 protein: CASTPPFGTGGTGANVLTF; CDR3 DNA: TGTGCCAGCACCCCACCCTTCGGGACAGGGGGCACTGGGGCCAACGTCCTGACTTTC; D gene: TRBD1; J gene: TRBJ2-6; clone size: -; V gene: TRBV7-9
CDR3 protein: CASSLGTSVTGELFF; CDR3 DNA: TGTGCCAGCAGCTTGGGGACTAGTGTCACCGGGGAGCTGTTTTTT; D gene: TRBD2; J gene: TRBJ2-2; clone size: -; V gene: TRBV5-6
CDR3 protein: CASTGPGGTEAFF; CDR3 DNA: TGCGCCAGCACCGGACCAGGGGGCACTGAAGCTTTCTTT; D gene: TRBD1; J gene: TRBJ1-1; clone size: -; V gene: TRBV4-1
CDR3 protein: CASSQDRVSNQPQHF; CDR3 DNA: TGTGCCAGCAGCCAAGACCGGGTTAGCAATCAGCCCCAGCATTTT; D gene: -; J gene: TRBJ1-5; clone size: once; V gene: TRBV4-2
CDR3 protein: CASSYRQGFTDTQYF; CDR3 DNA: TGTGCCAGCAGTTACCGGCAGGGGTTCACAGATACGCAGTATTTT; D gene: -; J gene: TRBJ2-3; clone size: once; V gene: TRBV6-5
CDR3 protein: CASSWTSGAYEQYF; CDR3 DNA: TGTGCCAGCAGTTGGACTAGCGGGGCCTACGAGCAGTACTTC; D gene: TRBD2; J gene: TRBJ2-7; clone size: -; V gene: TRBV27
CDR3 protein: CASSLTQENNEQFF; CDR3 DNA: TGTGCCAGCAGCCTCACTCAGGAGAACAATGAGCAGTTCTTC; D gene: -; J gene: TRBJ2-1; clone size: once; V gene: TRBV28
CDR3 protein: CASRTGTSNYGYTF; CDR3 DNA: TGTGCCAGCCGCACCGGGACATCTAACTATGGCTACACCTTC; D gene: -; J gene: TRBJ1-2; clone size: -; V gene: TRBV14
CDR3 protein: CASSLGDRGLANEKLFF; CDR3 DNA: TGTGCCAGCAGTTTAGGGGACAGGGGGCTAGCTAATGAAAAACTGTTTTTT; D gene: TRBD1; J gene: TRBJ1-4; clone size: -; V gene: TRBV27
CDR3 protein: CASSPLGGTGANVLTF; CDR3 DNA: TGTGCCAGCAGTCCATTGGGGGGGACTGGGGCCAACGTCCTGACTTTC; D gene: TRBD2; J gene: TRBJ2-6; clone size: -; V gene: TRBV25-1
CDR3 protein: CASSILPRGSQNTEAFF; CDR3 DNA: TGTGCCAGTAGTATCCTACCACGAGGGTCCCAGAACACTGAAGCTTTCTTT; D gene: -; J gene: TRBJ1-1; clone size: once; V gene: TRBV19
CDR3 protein: CASSSQVTSYNSPLHF; CDR3 DNA: TGTGCCAGCAGTTCCCAGGTTACCTCCTATAATTCACCCCTCCACTTT; D gene: -; J gene: TRBJ1-6; clone size: -; V gene: TRBV6-5
CDR3 protein: CASSLDLSYAEAFF; CDR3 DNA: TGTGCCAGCAGCTTAGATCTCAGTTACGCTGAAGCTTTCTTT; D gene: -; J gene: TRBJ1-1; clone size: -; V gene: TRBV7-9
CDR3 protein: CASSASEGLETQYF; CDR3 DNA: TGTGCCAGCAGCGCGTCGGAGGGCTTAGAGACCCAGTACTTC; D gene: -; J gene: TRBJ2-5; clone size: -; V gene: TRBV7-9
CDR3 protein: CASSLQLNTEAFF; CDR3 DNA: TGTGCCAGCAGCTTGCAGCTTAACACTGAAGCTTTCTTT; D gene: -; J gene: TRBJ1-1; clone size: once; V gene: TRBV7-3
CDR3 protein: CASSFEGDTEAFF; CDR3 DNA: TGTGCCAGCAGCTTTGAGGGCGACACTGAAGCTTTCTTT; D gene: -; J gene: TRBJ1-1; clone size: -; V gene: TRBV7-6
CDR3 protein: CASSSGGQETQYF; CDR3 DNA: TGTGCCAGCTCCAGCGGGGGGCAAGAGACCCAGTACTTC; D gene: TRBD2; J gene: TRBJ2-5; clone size: -; V gene: TRBV14
CDR3 protein: CASKYTGAYEQYF; CDR3 DNA: TGTGCCAGCAAATACACAGGTGCCTACGAGCAGTACTTC; D gene: -; J gene: TRBJ2-7; clone size: -; V gene: TRBV27
CDR3 protein: CASSLSESYEQYF; CDR3 DNA: TGTGCCAGCAGTTTGTCCGAATCCTACGAGCAGTACTTC; D gene: -; J gene: TRBJ2-7; clone size: -; V gene: TRBV28
CDR3 protein: CAWSVGSATSDEQFF; CDR3 DNA: TGTGCCTGGAGTGTGGGCTCCGCTACTTCAGATGAGCAGTTCTTC; D gene: -; J gene: TRBJ2-1; clone size: -; V gene: TRBV30
CDR3 protein: CAWKPGQGYEQYF; CDR3 DNA: TGTGCCTGGAAGCCGGGACAGGGCTACGAGCAGTACTTC; D gene: TRBD1; J gene: TRBJ2-7; clone size: -; V gene: TRBV30
CDR3 protein: CASIMRGLNTEAFF; CDR3 DNA: TGTGCCAGCATAATGAGGGGGTTGAACACTGAAGCTTTCTTT; D gene: -; J gene: TRBJ1-1; clone size: -; V gene: TRBV6-5
CDR3 protein: CASSEGDSSYNEQFF; CDR3 DNA: TGTGCCAGCAGTGAAGGAGATAGCTCCTACAATGAGCAGTTCTTC; D gene: -; J gene: TRBJ2-1; clone size: -; V gene: TRBV6-1
CDR3 protein: CASSLASGGYNEQFF; CDR3 DNA: TGTGCCAGCAGCTTGGCTAGCGGGGGGTACAATGAGCAGTTCTTC; D gene: TRBD2; J gene: TRBJ2-1; clone size: -; V gene: TRBV5-6
CDR3 protein: CASSPGLAGVWGNEQFF; CDR3 DNA: TGTGCCAGCAGTCCCGGACTAGCGGGAGTGTGGGGCAATGAGCAGTTCTTC; D gene: TRBD2; J gene: TRBJ2-1; clone size: -; V gene: TRBV27
CDR3 protein: CASSPLTGFEQYF; CDR3 DNA: TGTGCCAGCAGTCCATTGACAGGGTTCGAGCAGTACTTC; D gene: TRBD1; J gene: TRBJ2-7; clone size: -; V gene: TRBV6-6
CDR3 protein: CASSRDSGCDCDEQFF; CDR3 DNA: TGTGCCAGCAGCAGAGATAGCGGGTGCGATTGTGATGAGCAGTTCTTC; D gene: -; J gene: TRBJ2-1; clone size: -; V gene: TRBV21-1